Listed below are T cell receptor beta chains from one sample, sequenced in a study of shared clonotypes between healthy human individuals. Sequencing was performed with immunoSEQ multiplex PCR; in TCRdb, only in-frame clones are kept and a portion is missing. The table includes nearly 750,000 clones, over 60% detected once. The sample taken for sequencing was memory CD4+ T cells sorted from blood. The receptors here all came from a woman in her thirties in good health. CDR3s include the opening cysteine and the closing phenylalanine or tryptophan. The D gene is left open where the match is weak. Rows give clone size only sometimes, using once, few, many, or a class for an expanded clone.

J gene | clone size | D gene | V gene | CDR3 DNA | CDR3 protein
TRBJ1-1 | - | - | TRBV4-2 | TGTGCCAGCAGCCAAGAAGGGGGCACTGAAGCTTTCTTT | CASSQEGGTEAFF
TRBJ2-2 | - | - | TRBV25-1 | TGTGCCCCGGAGTGGGTCTTTAACACCGGGGAGCTGTTTTTT | CAPEWVFNTGELFF
TRBJ1-1 | - | - | TRBV5-1 | TGCGCCAGCAGCTTGGCAGCACAGAGGAACACTGAAGCTTTCTTT | CASSLAAQRNTEAFF
TRBJ2-7 | - | TRBD1 | TRBV7-8 | TGTGCCAGCAGCCTTGGGACAGTCTCCTCCTACGAGCAGTACTTC | CASSLGTVSSYEQYF
TRBJ2-5 | - | - | TRBV7-9 | TGTGCCAGCATTCCCAGGAGGGCCCGGGCACAAGAGACCCAGTACTTC | CASIPRRARAQETQYF
TRBJ1-1 | - | - | TRBV4-3 | TGCGCCAGCAGCCAAGGGGGCAGATGGACTGAAGCTTTCTTT | CASSQGGRWTEAFF
TRBJ1-2 | - | - | TRBV11-2 | TGTGCCAGCAGCTTAGCGGAGGGTGGAAGCTACACCTTC | CASSLAEGGSYTF
TRBJ2-7 | - | - | TRBV6-1 | TGTGCCAGCAGTGCCGCTCAACCGGGAGAAGGGACCCCCTACGAGCAGTACTTC | CASSAAQPGEGTPYEQYF
TRBJ2-2 | few | - | TRBV28 | TGTGCCAGCAGGGTCCCGAACACCGGGGAGCTGTTTTTT | CASRVPNTGELFF
TRBJ2-7 | many | - | TRBV7-9 | TGTGCCAGCAGCTGGGCGGGCAGCTCCTACGAGCAGTACTTC | CASSWAGSSYEQYF
TRBJ2-2 | - | - | TRBV11-2 | TGTGCCAGCAGCTTAATATTAGTTGATACCGGGGAGCTGTTTTTT | CASSLILVDTGELFF
TRBJ2-1 | - | TRBD1 | TRBV13 | TGTGCCAGCAGCTCTGGACAGGGAAGGTACAATGAGCAGTTCTTC | CASSSGQGRYNEQFF
TRBJ2-1 | few | TRBD2 | TRBV25-1 | TGTGCCAGCAGTGATGTCGGGAGGCCTCAGTTCTTC | CASSDVGRPQFF
TRBJ2-2 | few | TRBD1 | TRBV9 | TGTGCCAGCAGCGTTAACAGGGGTGGAACCGGGGAGCTGTTTTTT | CASSVNRGGTGELFF
TRBJ2-7 | - | TRBD1 | TRBV7-9 | TGTGCCAGCAGCAAAGGACAGGGCAGCTCCTACGAGCAGTACTTC | CASSKGQGSSYEQYF
TRBJ2-5 | - | - | TRBV5-1 | TGCGCCAGCAGCCCCCGGCTGGGGCAAGAGACCCAGTACTTC | CASSPRLGQETQYF
TRBJ2-3 | - | TRBD2 | TRBV5-1 | TGCGCCAGCAGCATAGCGGGAGGGCCAGATACGCAGTATTTT | CASSIAGGPDTQYF
TRBJ2-1 | few | - | TRBV30 | TGTGCCTGGAGTCCCCAGACATCCTACAATGAGCAGTTCTTC | CAWSPQTSYNEQFF
TRBJ2-3 | - | TRBD2 | TRBV25-1 | TGTGCCAGCAGTAGTAGCGGGAGCCCCACAGATACGCAGTATTTT | CASSSSGSPTDTQYF
TRBJ1-5 | few | - | TRBV30 | TGTGCCTGGAGAGGGAGCAATCAGCCCCAGCATTTT | CAWRGSNQPQHF
TRBJ1-1 | - | TRBD1 | TRBV28 | TGTGCCAGCAGCTACAGGGGGCTCGCACTGAACACTGAAGCTTTCTTT | CASSYRGLALNTEAFF
TRBJ2-3 | - | TRBD2 | TRBV28 | TGTGCCAGCAGTCGGACTAGCGGATTATTCACAGATACGCAGTATTTT | CASSRTSGLFTDTQYF
TRBJ2-7 | - | TRBD1 | TRBV18 | TGTGCCAGCTCACGCACCACCGGGACAGGGACTTACGAGCAGTACTTC | CASSRTTGTGTYEQYF
TRBJ2-1 | once | - | TRBV10-3 | TGTGCCATCAGAGGGGGAGGAGGGAACAATGAGCAGTTCTTC | CAIRGGGGNNEQFF
TRBJ2-3 | - | TRBD1 | TRBV15 | TGTGCCACCAGCAGAAACCGGGACAGGGACACAGATACGCAGTATTTT | CATSRNRDRDTDTQYF
TRBJ1-1 | - | - | TRBV11-2 | TGTGCCAGCAGCTTACGGATTTGGGGCAGCACTGAAGCTTTCTTT | CASSLRIWGSTEAFF
TRBJ2-6 | few | - | TRBV7-9 | TGTGCCAGCGGACGGGCCAACGTCCTGACTTTC | CASGRANVLTF
TRBJ1-2 | - | - | TRBV28 | TGTGCCAGCAGAACTGGGGGTGGGCCTGGCTACACCTTC | CASRTGGGPGYTF
TRBJ2-5 | - | TRBD2 | TRBV6-1 | TGTGCCACCGAATCGACTAGCGGAGCAGAGACCCAGTACTTC | CATESTSGAETQYF
TRBJ2-2 | - | - | TRBV29-1 | TGCAGCGTTGAGCTCGGCGCAGGTGGCACCGGGGAGCTGTTTTTT | CSVELGAGGTGELFF